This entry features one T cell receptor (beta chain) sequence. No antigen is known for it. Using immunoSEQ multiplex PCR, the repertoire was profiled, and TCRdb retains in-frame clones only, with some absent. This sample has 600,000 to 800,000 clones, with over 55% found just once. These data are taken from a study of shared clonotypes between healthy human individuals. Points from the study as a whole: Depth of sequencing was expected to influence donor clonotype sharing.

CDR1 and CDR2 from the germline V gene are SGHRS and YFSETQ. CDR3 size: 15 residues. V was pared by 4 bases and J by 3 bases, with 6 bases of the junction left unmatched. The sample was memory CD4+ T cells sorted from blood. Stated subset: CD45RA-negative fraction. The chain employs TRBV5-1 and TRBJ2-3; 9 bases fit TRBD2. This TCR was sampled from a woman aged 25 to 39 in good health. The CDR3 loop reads CASSPLAGRTDTQYF. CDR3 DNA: TGCGCCAGCAGCCCCCTAGCGGGAAGGACAGATACGCAGTATTTT.